The 25 T cell receptor beta chains reported below all come from one sample, sequenced in a study of blood T cell repertoires in COVID-19. Clones were read by immunoSEQ multiplex PCR, and TCRdb kept only the in-frame ones, dropping some. The sample lists about 220,000 clones, 65% to 85% occurring once. The sample taken for sequencing was peripheral blood. These TCRs come from a human donor in a cohort sampled during active COVID-19.

This clone has just one count. The chain combines TRBV9 with TRBJ2-3; a weak D match, TRBD1 (5 bases). The CDR3 is 15 residues long. Germline V lookup: CDR1 SGDLS, CDR2 YYNGEE. V was cut by 2 bases and J by 0 bases, with 10 bases left in between. The DNA for the CDR3 is TGTGCCAGCAGCGTGGACAAACCTAGCACAGATACGCAGTATTTT. Its translation is CASSVDKPSTDTQYF.

The chain uses TRBV18 and TRBJ1-1; 8 bases are shared with TRBD1. In germline, CDR1 is KGHSH, CDR2 LQKENI. The CDR3 spans 15 residues. The trim removed 4 bases at V and 1 base at J, leaving 5 bases unmatched. The CDR3 DNA is TGTGCCAGCTCACGAGAGACAGGGGCGAACACTGAAGCTTTCTTT. The encoded protein is CASSRETGANTEAFF. Drawing the rest from reference TRBV18 and TRBJ1-1, the complete variable domain is NAGVMQNPRHLVRRRGQEARLRCSPMKGHSHVYWYRQLPEEGLKFMVYLQKENIIDESGMPKERFSAEFPKEGPSILRIQQVVRGDSAAYFCASSRETGANTEAFFGQGTRLTVV.

This clone was seen a few times. V gene TRBV6-5 combines with J gene TRBJ1-3; 9 bases line up with TRBD1. Per germline, CDR1 MNHEY and CDR2 SVGAGI. The V segment lost 7 bases and the J segment 3 bases; nucleotides outside the gene matches: 7. CDR3 size: 15 residues. CDR3 in amino acids: CASTTGTGRGNTIYF. The CDR3 DNA is TGTGCCAGCACCACCGGGACAGGGCGTGGAAACACCATATATTTT.

The rearrangement uses TRBV18 and TRBJ1-3; D perhaps matches TRBD1 (6 bases). Between the trimmed V and J ends, which lost 4 bases and 3 bases, there was a span of 16 bases. Germline CDR1 reads KGHSH; CDR2 reads LQKENI. This CDR3 contains 16 residues. DNA for the CDR3: TGTGCCAGCTCACTATCATCCGGGACACTTGGAAACACCATATATTTT. Its protein product is CASSLSSGTLGNTIYF.

V and J are TRBV7-3 and TRBJ1-5; no firm D call. Per the germline V gene, CDR1 is SGHTA and CDR2 is FQGTGA. Trimming took off 5 bases at V and 0 bases at J, with 11 bases between the two ends. This CDR3 contains 15 residues. CDR3 in amino acids: CASSPGSDSNQPQHF. The CDR3 nucleotides are TGTGCCAGCAGCCCTGGCTCTGATAGCAATCAGCCCCAGCATTTT.

J is TRBJ2-5 and V is TRBV7-8, with 13 bases matching TRBD2. The CDR3 has 16 residues. V gave up 5 bases and J gave up 2 bases; unmatched junction bases: 5. Germline V lookup: CDR1 SGHVS, CDR2 FQNEAQ. The CDR3 spells CASSRGTSGVQETQYF. CDR3 DNA sequence: TGTGCCAGCAGCCGTGGGACTAGCGGGGTACAAGAGACCCAGTACTTC.

The rearrangement uses TRBV11-1 and TRBJ2-7, with TRBD1 identical over 7 bases. Per the germline V gene, CDR1 is SGHAT and CDR2 is FQDESV (reference sequence). Unmatched junction bases numbered 2, after V lost 3 bases and J lost 3 bases. The CDR3 is 13 residues long. The CDR3 spells CASSLDRNYEQYF. The CDR3 region has the DNA TGTGCCAGCAGCTTGGACAGGAACTACGAGCAGTACTTC.

This chain connects TRBV7-9 to TRBJ2-4, with D possibly being TRBD1 (5 bases). The CDR3 length is 16 residues. Germline V gene data show CDR1 as SEHNR and CDR2 as FQNEAQ (reference sequence). Trimming cost V 4 bases and J 2 bases, with 15 bases left between them. In DNA, the CDR3 is TGTGCCAGCAGCTCATTGACAGCCATGTCCAAAAACATTCAGTACTTC. It is translated as CASSSLTAMSKNIQYF.

The chain carries TRBV19 and TRBJ1-4; 9 bases agree with TRBD1. Trimming removed 6 bases from V and 6 bases from J; junction bases left unmatched: 11. The CDR3 consists of 16 residues. The V gene's germline CDR1 is LNHDA and CDR2 SQIVND (reference sequence). DNA for the CDR3: TGTGCCAGTAGGACACAGGGACAGGGCGAGGATGAAAAACTGTTTTTT. Its translation: CASRTQGQGEDEKLFF. The full variable domain, its missing parts supplied by reference TRBV19 and TRBJ1-4, is DGGITQSPKYLFRKEGQNVTLSCEQNLNHDAMYWYRQDPGQGLRLIYYSQIVNDFQKGDIAEGYSVSREKKESFPLTVTSAQKNPTAFYLCASRTQGQGEDEKLFFGSGTQLSVL.

The rearrangement joins TRBV6-2 or TRBV6-3 to TRBJ2-1, with a tentative D call TRBD2 (6 bases). This CDR3 comprises 14 residues. CDR1 is MNHEY and CDR2 is SVGEGT in the germline V gene. Trimming removed 2 bases from V and 9 bases from J, with 14 bases in between. CDR3 loop: CASSYPLGGSEQFF. CDR3 in DNA: TGTGCCAGCAGTTACCCCTTGGGAGGAAGTGAGCAGTTCTTC.

This clone occurred once. The chain links TRBV6-4 to TRBJ1-2; D not certain. The germline gives CDR1 MRHNA, CDR2 SNTAGT. The CDR3 spans 13 residues. Trimming pared 3 bases from V and 7 bases from J, leaving 12 bases between. The CDR3 DNA sequence: TGTGCCAGCAGTGAGGTATACTCGCGTGGCTACACCTTC. This translates into CASSEVYSRGYTF.

The CDR3 is CASSPDRVGNIQYF. In DNA form, the CDR3 reads TGTGCCAGCAGCCCGGACAGGGTTGGAAACATTCAGTACTTC. The chain joins TRBV7-9 to TRBJ2-4, with TRBD1 matching 8 bases. The CDR3 is 14 amino acids. V lost 5 bases and J lost 6; bases outside the gene matches: 6. Germline V gives CDR1 SEHNR, CDR2 FQNEAQ (reference sequence). Drawing the rest from reference TRBV7-9 and TRBJ2-4, the complete variable domain is DTGVSQNPRHKITKRGQNVTFRCDPISEHNRLYWYRQTLGQGPEFLTYFQNEAQLEKSRLLSDRFSAERPKGSFSTLEIQRTEQGDSAMYLCASSPDRVGNIQYFGAGTRLSVL.

The chain links TRBV15 to TRBJ1-5, with a weak D call TRBD1 (5 bases). The V gene's germline CDR1 is LNHNV and CDR2 YYDKDF (reference sequence). The CDR3 is made up of 15 amino acids. V shed 4 bases and J shed 7 bases, with 17 bases lying between them. The CDR3 DNA reads as TGTGCCACCAGCACAGTGTATGGATCAGGGCAGCCCCAGCATTTT. It yields the protein CATSTVYGSGQPQHF.

The chain has TRBV3-1 (or the pseudogene TRBV3-2) and TRBJ2-7; no definite D call. Germline V gene lookup returns CDR1 LGHDT and CDR2 YNNKEL (reference sequence). This CDR3 is built from 13 residues. The V end was cut by 0 bases, the J end by 2 bases, with 5 bases between. The CDR3 loop reads CASSQELTYEQYF. The CDR3 DNA is TGTGCCAGCAGCCAAGAACTGACCTACGAGCAGTACTTC.

In this sample, this clone turned up once. The chain couples TRBV5-5 to TRBJ1-4; 10 bases line up with TRBD1. In germline, CDR1 is SGHKS, CDR2 YYEKEE (reference sequence). V lost 0 bases and J lost 8; bases outside the gene matches: 7. The CDR3 consists of 16 residues. The DNA for the CDR3 is TGTGCCAGCAGCTTGGTACCGGGACAGGGGCGGGAAAAACTGTTTTTT. Translated: CASSLVPGQGREKLFF.

About this clone: This may be a read error, as it is one base from a much larger clone. V gene TRBV19 combines with J gene TRBJ1-1; D possibly corresponds to TRBD1 (5 bases). Germline assignment: CDR1 LNHDA and CDR2 SQIVND (reference sequence). This CDR3 is built from 13 residues. The ends were cut back, 8 bases at V and 0 bases at J, with 10 bases in the middle. The CDR3 bases are TGTGCCAGTTCCGACAGCCTGAACACTGAAGCTTTCTTT. This sequence encodes CASSDSLNTEAFF.

The rearrangement uses TRBV15 and TRBJ2-4; possible D gene TRBD1, 6 bases. The CDR3 is 16 residues long. Trimming pared 5 bases from V and 6 bases from J, leaving 20 bases between. Germline loops: CDR1 LNHNV, CDR2 YYDKDF (reference sequence). As DNA, the CDR3 is TGTGCCACCAGCCGATTTTCAAACAGGGCGGGAAACATTCAGTACTTC. It is translated as CATSRFSNRAGNIQYF.

This clone was observed a single time. The chain has TRBV7-9 and TRBJ1-1; D is ambiguous. Trimming removed 0 bases at V and 10 bases at J, with 12 bases between. The germline CDR1 and CDR2 sequences are SEHNR and FQNEAQ (reference sequence). There are 13 residues in the CDR3. The CDR3 nucleotides read TGTGCCAGCAGCTTAGCCGGAGTTCACTCAGCTTTCTTT. Its protein is CASSLAGVHSAFF. Drawing the rest from reference TRBV7-9 and TRBJ1-1, the complete variable domain is DTGVSQNPRHKITKRGQNVTFRCDPISEHNRLYWYRQTLGQGPEFLTYFQNEAQLEKSRLLSDRFSAERPKGSFSTLEIQRTEQGDSAMYLCASSLAGVHSAFFGQGTRLTVV.

The chain links TRBV5-4 to TRBJ2-3, with 7 bases matching TRBD2. The CDR3 runs 13 residues. Germline lookup yields CDR1 SGHNT and CDR2 YYREEE (reference sequence). V was clipped by 0 bases and J by 6 bases; unmatched bases: 1. CDR3 DNA: TGTGCCAGCAGCTTGGCCGGGGGGGATACGCAGTATTTT. As protein: CASSLAGGDTQYF.

The rearrangement links TRBV9 to TRBJ2-3, with 12 nucleotides matching TRBD2. V was pared by 5 bases and J by 3 bases, with 4 bases of the junction left unmatched. The CDR3 length is 15 residues. Germline assignment: CDR1 SGDLS and CDR2 YYNGEE. CDR3 in DNA: TGTGCCAGCAGGCCTAGCGGGGGGGAGACAGATACGCAGTATTTT. Translation: CASRPSGGETDTQYF.

V is TRBV24-1 and J is TRBJ1-1; D is ambiguous. The germline V gene has CDR1 KGHDR and CDR2 SFDVKD. Trimming removed 6 bases from V and 1 base from J, with 8 bases in between. The CDR3 has 13 residues. CDR3 amino acids: CATSTKQNTEAFF. The CDR3 DNA reads as TGTGCCACCAGTACCAAACAGAACACTGAAGCTTTCTTT.

The gene calls are TRBV3-1 (or the pseudogene TRBV3-2) and TRBJ1-2; 9 bases agree with TRBD1. The CDR3 length is 16 residues. In germline, CDR1 is LGHDT, CDR2 YNNKEL (reference sequence). With V trimmed by 0 bases and J by 8 bases, 10 bases remained unmatched. The CDR3 spells CASSQESGQGMGGYTF. The DNA of the CDR3 is TGTGCCAGCAGCCAAGAATCGGGACAGGGTATGGGCGGCTACACCTTC.

V is TRBV12-3 or TRBV12-4 and J is TRBJ2-7; D not certain. CDR3 length: 12 amino acids. V was cut by 1 base and J by 3 bases, with 4 bases left in between. CDR3 in amino acids: CASSLGSYEQYF. In DNA, the CDR3 is TGTGCCAGCAGTTTAGGCAGCTACGAGCAGTACTTC.

In this sample, this clone turned up once. V usage is TRBV9 and J usage is TRBJ2-4, with D possibly being TRBD2 (6 bases). Germline-derived CDR1 and CDR2 are SGDLS and YYNGEE. CDR3 length: 14 residues. Trimming stripped 2 bases from V and 1 base from J, with 7 bases between. The CDR3 is CASSVGGAKNIQYF. For the CDR3, the DNA is TGTGCCAGCAGCGTCGGAGGGGCCAAAAACATTCAGTACTTC.

This clone was found a few times. This chain uses TRBV18 with TRBJ1-5, with TRBD1 matching over 8 bases. The CDR3 is made up of 19 amino acids. V shed 0 bases and J 2 bases; nucleotides not matched to a gene: 12. The germline CDR1 and CDR2 sequences are KGHSH and LQKENI. The CDR3 bases are TGTGCCAGCTCACCACCCAGTCGGGACAGGTCGAGGGGCAATCAGCCCCAGCATTTT. This codes for CASSPPSRDRSRGNQPQHF.